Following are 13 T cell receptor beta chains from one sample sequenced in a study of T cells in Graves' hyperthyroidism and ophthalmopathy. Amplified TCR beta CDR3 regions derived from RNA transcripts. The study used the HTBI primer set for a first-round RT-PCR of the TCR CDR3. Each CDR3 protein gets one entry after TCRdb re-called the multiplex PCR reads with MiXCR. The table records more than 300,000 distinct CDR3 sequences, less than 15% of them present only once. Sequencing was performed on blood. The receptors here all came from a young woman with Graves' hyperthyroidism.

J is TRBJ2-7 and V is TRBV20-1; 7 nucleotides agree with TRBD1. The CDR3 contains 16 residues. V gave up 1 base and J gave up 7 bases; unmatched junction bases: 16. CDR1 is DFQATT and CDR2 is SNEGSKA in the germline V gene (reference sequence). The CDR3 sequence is CSARVGEGRVGQEQYF. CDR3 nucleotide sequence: TGCAGTGCTAGAGTAGGTGAGGGCAGGGTGGGACAGGAGCAGTACTTC.

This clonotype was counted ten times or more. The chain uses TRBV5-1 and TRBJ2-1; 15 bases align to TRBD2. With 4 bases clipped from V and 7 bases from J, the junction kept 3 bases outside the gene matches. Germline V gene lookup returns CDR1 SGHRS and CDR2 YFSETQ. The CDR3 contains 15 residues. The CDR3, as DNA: TGCGCCAGCAGCGGGGGGACTAGCGGGGGGAATGAGCAGTTCTTC. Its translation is CASSGGTSGGNEQFF.

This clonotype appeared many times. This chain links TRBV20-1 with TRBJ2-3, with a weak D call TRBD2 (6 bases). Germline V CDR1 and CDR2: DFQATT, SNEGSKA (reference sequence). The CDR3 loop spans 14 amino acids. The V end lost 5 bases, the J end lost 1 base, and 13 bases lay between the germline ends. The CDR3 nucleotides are TGCAGTGCTTTTAGCGGCACTGGCACAGATACGCAGTATTTT. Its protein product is CSAFSGTGTDTQYF.

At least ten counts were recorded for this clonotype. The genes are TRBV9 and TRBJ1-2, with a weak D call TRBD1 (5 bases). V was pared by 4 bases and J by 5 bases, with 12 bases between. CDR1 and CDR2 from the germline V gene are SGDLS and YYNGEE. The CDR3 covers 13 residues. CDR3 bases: TGTGCCAGCAGCACTCCGGGGCGGTATGGCTACACCTTC. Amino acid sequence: CASSTPGRYGYTF.

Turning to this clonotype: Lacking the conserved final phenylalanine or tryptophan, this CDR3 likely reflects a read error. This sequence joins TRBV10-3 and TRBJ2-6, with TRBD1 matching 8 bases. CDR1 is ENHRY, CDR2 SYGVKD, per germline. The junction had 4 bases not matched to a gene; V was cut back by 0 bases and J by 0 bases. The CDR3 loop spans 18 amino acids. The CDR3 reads CAISESGTGSSGANVLTL. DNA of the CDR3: TGTGCCATCAGTGAGTCTGGGACAGGATCCTCTGGGGCCAACGTCCTGACTCTC.

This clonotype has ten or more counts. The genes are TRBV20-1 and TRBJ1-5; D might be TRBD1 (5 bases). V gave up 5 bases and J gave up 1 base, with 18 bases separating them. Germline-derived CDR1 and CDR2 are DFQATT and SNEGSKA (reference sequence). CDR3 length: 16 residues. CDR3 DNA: TGCAGTGCTTATCCTCCCGGGGCAGGCAGCAATCAGCCCCAGCATTTT. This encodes CSAYPPGAGSNQPQHF.

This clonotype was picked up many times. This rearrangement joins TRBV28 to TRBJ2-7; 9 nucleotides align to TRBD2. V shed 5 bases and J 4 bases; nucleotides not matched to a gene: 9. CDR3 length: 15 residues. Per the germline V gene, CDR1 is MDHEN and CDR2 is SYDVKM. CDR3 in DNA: TGTGCCAGCAGTGATGAGGCGGGGGGGCATTACGAGCAGTACTTC. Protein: CASSDEAGGHYEQYF.

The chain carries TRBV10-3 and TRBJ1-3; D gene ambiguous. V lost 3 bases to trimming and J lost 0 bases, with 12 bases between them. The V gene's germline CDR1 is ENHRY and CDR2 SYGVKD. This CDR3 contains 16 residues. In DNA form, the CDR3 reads TGTGCCATCAGTGAAAGTGAGTCTCGCTCTGGAAACACCATATATTTT. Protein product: CAISESESRSGNTIYF.

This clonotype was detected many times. The CDR3 protein is CASSRRTSGGPSTDTQYF. The DNA for the CDR3 is TGTGCCAGCAGTCGGCGGACTAGCGGGGGCCCTAGCACAGATACGCAGTATTTT. J is TRBJ2-3 and V is TRBV27; 13 bases are a match to TRBD2. This CDR3 contains 18 residues. V trimming: 5 bases; J trimming: 0 bases; junction bases outside the gene matches: 8. Per the germline V gene, CDR1 is MNHEY and CDR2 is SMNVEV (reference sequence).

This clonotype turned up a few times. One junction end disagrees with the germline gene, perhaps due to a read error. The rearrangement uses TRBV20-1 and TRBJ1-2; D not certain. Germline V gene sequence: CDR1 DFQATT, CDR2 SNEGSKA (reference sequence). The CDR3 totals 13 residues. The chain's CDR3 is CSARVLGSYGHTF. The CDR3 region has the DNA TGCAGTGCTAGAGTCTTGGGCAGCTATGGCCACACCTTC.

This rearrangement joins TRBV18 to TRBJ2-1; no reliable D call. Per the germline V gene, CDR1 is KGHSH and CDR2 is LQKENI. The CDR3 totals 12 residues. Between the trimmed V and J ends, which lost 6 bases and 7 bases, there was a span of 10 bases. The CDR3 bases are TGTGCCAGCTCCCCGAGTCGGAATGAGCAGTTCTTC. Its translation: CASSPSRNEQFF.

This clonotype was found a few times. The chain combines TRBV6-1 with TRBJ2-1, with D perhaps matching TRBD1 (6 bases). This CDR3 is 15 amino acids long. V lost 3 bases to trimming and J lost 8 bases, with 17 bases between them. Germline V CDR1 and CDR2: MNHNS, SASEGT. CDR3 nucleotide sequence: TGTGCCAGCAGTGACTCGGGGCAGGGGAACGATGAGCAGTTCTTC. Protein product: CASSDSGQGNDEQFF.

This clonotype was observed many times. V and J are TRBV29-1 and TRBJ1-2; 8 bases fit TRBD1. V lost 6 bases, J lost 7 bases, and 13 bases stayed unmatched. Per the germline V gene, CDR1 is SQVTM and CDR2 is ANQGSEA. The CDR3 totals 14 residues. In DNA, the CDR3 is TGCAGCGTGGGCGAGGACAGGGCTATTCTTGGCTACACCTTC. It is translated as CSVGEDRAILGYTF.